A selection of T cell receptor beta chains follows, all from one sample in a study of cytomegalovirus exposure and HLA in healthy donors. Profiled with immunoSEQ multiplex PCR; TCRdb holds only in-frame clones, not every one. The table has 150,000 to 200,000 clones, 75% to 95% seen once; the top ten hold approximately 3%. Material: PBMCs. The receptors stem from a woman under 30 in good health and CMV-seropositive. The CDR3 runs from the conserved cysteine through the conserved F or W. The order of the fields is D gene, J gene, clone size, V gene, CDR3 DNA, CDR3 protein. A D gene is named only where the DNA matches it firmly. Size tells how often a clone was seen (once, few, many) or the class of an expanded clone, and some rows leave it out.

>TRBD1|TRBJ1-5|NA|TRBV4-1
TGCGCCAGCAGCCGGGGGACAGGGGGTTATCAGCCCCAGCATTTT
CASSRGTGGYQPQHF
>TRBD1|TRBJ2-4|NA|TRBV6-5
TGTGCCAGCAGTTACGACAGGGGAGCCAAAAACATTCAGTACTTC
CASSYDRGAKNIQYF
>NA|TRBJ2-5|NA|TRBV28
TGTGCCAGCAGTTTGGCTGAGACCCAGTACTTC
CASSLAETQYF
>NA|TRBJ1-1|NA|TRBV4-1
TGCGCCAGCAGACACGTCGCTAACAGGGTAAAGACTGAAGCTTTCTTT
CASRHVANRVKTEAFF
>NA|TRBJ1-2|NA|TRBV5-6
TGTGCCAGCACCCTCCACGGCAACAGGCGGCCTTGGACCTACACCTTC
CASTLHGNRRPWTYTF
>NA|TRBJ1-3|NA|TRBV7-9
TGTGCCAGCAGTTCAATATCCCACTTCTCTGGAAACACCATATATTTT
CASSSISHFSGNTIYF
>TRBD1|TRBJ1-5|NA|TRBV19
TGTGCCAGTAGCCGGGACAGAAGTCACAATCAGCCCCAGCATTTT
CASSRDRSHNQPQHF
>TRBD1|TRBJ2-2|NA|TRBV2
TGTGCCAGCAGCGCAGGGACAGGGGTTCCCGGGGAGCTGTTTTTT
CASSAGTGVPGELFF
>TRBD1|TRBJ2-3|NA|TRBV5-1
TGCGCCAGCAGCCCCGACAGGGTCGTAGGGTTTCCGCAGTATTTT
CASSPDRVVGFPQYF
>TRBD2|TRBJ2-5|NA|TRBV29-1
TGCAGCGTTGAAGAAGGACTAGGGAAAGAGACCCAGTACTTC
CSVEEGLGKETQYF
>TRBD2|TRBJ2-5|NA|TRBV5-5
TGTGCCAGCAGCTTGCGAGCGGGAGTCGAGGAGACCCAGTACTTC
CASSLRAGVEETQYF
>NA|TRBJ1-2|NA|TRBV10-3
TGTGCCATCAGTCCGAACAGCTATGGCTACACCTTC
CAISPNSYGYTF
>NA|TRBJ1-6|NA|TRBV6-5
TGTGCCAGCAGTTACTTATGGGAGAATTCACCCCTCCACTTT
CASSYLWENSPLHF
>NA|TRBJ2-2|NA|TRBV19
TGTGCCAGTAGTATTGGTAATCGCCGGAACGGGGGTTTGGGCGGGGAGCTGTTTTTT
CASSIGNRRNGGLGGELFF
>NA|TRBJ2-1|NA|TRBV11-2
TGTGCCAGCAGCTTTGGCCGATACAATGAGCAGTTCTTC
CASSFGRYNEQFF
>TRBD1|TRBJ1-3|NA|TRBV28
TGTGCCAGCAGCCCAGGACAGGGTGGAAACACCATATATTTT
CASSPGQGGNTIYF
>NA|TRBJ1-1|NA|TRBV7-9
TGTGCCAGCAGCCCATTCTCCGGGAACACTGAAGCTTTCTTT
CASSPFSGNTEAFF
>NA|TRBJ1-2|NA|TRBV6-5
TGTGCCAGCAGTTATGGAGGGACCAAATCGAAAGGGGGCTACACCTTC
CASSYGGTKSKGGYTF
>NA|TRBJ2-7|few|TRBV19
TGTGCCAGTGGGAGCTCCTACGAGCAGTACTTC
CASGSSYEQYF
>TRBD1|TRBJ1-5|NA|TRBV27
TGTGCCAGCAGCCTAACCCTTACAGGGGGCGGAAGCAATCAGCCCCAGCATTTT
CASSLTLTGGGSNQPQHF
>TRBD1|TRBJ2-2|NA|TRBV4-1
TGCGCCAGCAGCCAAGAGCCAGGGGGCCGGACCGGGGAGCTGTTTTTT
CASSQEPGGRTGELFF
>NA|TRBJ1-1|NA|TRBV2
TGTGCCAGCAGTTGGCGGCACAACACTGAAGCTTTCTTT
CASSWRHNTEAFF
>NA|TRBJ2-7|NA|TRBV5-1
TGCGCCAGCAGCTATGGACAGACCTACGAGCAGTACTTC
CASSYGQTYEQYF
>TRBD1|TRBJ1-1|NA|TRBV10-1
TGCGCCAGCACCAGGGACAGGGAAGACACTGAAGCTTTCTTT
CASTRDREDTEAFF
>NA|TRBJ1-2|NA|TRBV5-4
TGTGCCAGCAGCTTGGTACAGGGTCAAGGCTACACCTTC
CASSLVQGQGYTF
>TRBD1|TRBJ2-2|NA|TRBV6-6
TGTGCCAGCAGACCAATCAGGGGGCGCAGCACCGGGGAGCTGTTTTTT
CASRPIRGRSTGELFF
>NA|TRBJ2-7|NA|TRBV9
TGTGCCAGCAGCGTAGCCGGTCAAGGGGGCGAGCAGTACTTC
CASSVAGQGGEQYF
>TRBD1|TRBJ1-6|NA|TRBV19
TGTGCCAGTAGTATGACAGGGTACCCCAATTCACCCCTCCACTTT
CASSMTGYPNSPLHF
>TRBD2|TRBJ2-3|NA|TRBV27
TGTGCCAGCAGTTTAAGGCTAGCGGGGGGGCATACGCAGTATTTT
CASSLRLAGGHTQYF
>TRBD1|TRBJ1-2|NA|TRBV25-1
TGTGCCAGCAGTAATCTTGGGACAGGCAATAATGGCTACACCTTC
CASSNLGTGNNGYTF
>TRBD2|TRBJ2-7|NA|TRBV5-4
TGTGCCAGCAGCCCAGGACTAGCGGTTTCCTACGAGCAGTACTTC
CASSPGLAVSYEQYF
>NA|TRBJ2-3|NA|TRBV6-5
TGTGCCAGCACGGGGAGAGGCACAGATACGCAGTATTTT
CASTGRGTDTQYF
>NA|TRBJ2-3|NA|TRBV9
TGTGCCAGCAGCGCCTTAGCAGACACAGATACGCAGTATTTT
CASSALADTDTQYF
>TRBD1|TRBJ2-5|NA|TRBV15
TGTGCCACCAGCAGAGCGCCGGGACAGGTCCTCCAAGAGACCCAGTACTTC
CATSRAPGQVLQETQYF
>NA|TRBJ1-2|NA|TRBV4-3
TGCGCCAGCAGCCAAGTAGCAGGGGTTAGCTACACCTTC
CASSQVAGVSYTF
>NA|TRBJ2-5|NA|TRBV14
TGTGCCAGCAGCCAAGCCGGGGAGACCCAGTACTTC
CASSQAGETQYF
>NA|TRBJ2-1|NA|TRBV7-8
TGTGCCAGCAGCTTAGCAGTCCGACAGGCCCTAGGAGTTGAGCAGTTCTTC
CASSLAVRQALGVEQFF
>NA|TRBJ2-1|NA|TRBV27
TGTGCCAGCAACCGACCCTACGGGAATGAGCAGTTCTTC
CASNRPYGNEQFF
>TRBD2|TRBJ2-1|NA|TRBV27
TGTGCCAGCAGTTTAGAGGAGCGGGGAGGCGATGAGCAGTTCTTC
CASSLEERGGDEQFF
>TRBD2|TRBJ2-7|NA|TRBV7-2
TGTGCCAGCAGTCCGAGGGGACTAGCGTCACGGGGGGAGTACTTC
CASSPRGLASRGEYF
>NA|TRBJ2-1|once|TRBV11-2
TGTGCCAGCAGCTTAACGGGCAATGAGCAGTTCTTC
CASSLTGNEQFF
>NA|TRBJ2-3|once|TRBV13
TGTGCCAGCAGCACCAGGCCCGATACGCAGTATTTT
CASSTRPDTQYF
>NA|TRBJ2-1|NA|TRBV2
TGTGCCAGCCGGTCAGGCCCCTCTCCAGCCATCAATGAGCAGTTCTTC
CASRSGPSPAINEQFF
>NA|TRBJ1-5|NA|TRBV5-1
TGCGCCAGCAGTTCAGGTGGCTTGAGCAATCAGCCCCAGCATTTT
CASSSGGLSNQPQHF
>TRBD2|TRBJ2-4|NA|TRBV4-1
TGCGCCAGCAGCGTGAGCGGGGTTGCCAAAAACATTCAGTACTTC
CASSVSGVAKNIQYF
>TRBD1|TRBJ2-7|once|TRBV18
TGTGCCAGCTCACCACCCGGGACAGGGGGCGGCCACGAGCAGTACTTC
CASSPPGTGGGHEQYF
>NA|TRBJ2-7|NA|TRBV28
TGTGCCAGCAGTTTGACAGGCCGAACCTACGAGCAGTACTTC
CASSLTGRTYEQYF
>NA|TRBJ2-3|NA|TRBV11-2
TGTGCCAGCAGCTTAGGCGGCGGGTGGGGAGATACGCAGTATTTT
CASSLGGGWGDTQYF
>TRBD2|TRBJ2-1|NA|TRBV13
TGTGCCAGCAGCCTCACTAGCGGGAGGGCCGGTAATGAGCAGTTCTTC
CASSLTSGRAGNEQFF
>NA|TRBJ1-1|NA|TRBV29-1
TGCAGCGCCACCGGGACATACACTGAAGCTTTCTTT
CSATGTYTEAFF
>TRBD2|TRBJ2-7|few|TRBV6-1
TGTGCCTTCTCAGCGGGAGCTCCGCCCGAGCAGTACTTC
CAFSAGAPPEQYF